Sequencing of this TCR beta chain was carried out in a study of blood T cell repertoires in COVID-19. The wider study: Spain, Italy and the United States supplied samples that represented acute and convalescent COVID-19.

The germline V and J ends were trimmed by 5 bases and 4 bases, with 11 bases remaining between them. This CDR3 region has 13 residues. This table comes from immunoSEQ multiplex PCR, and its TCRdb copy is limited to in-frame clones, with some not included. The data show a few hundred thousand clones, with 75% to 85% seen just once and roughly 13% held by the top ten. The sequencing input was peripheral blood. The clonotype was recovered from a human donor in a cohort sampled during active COVID-19. The V and J genes are TRBV12-3 or TRBV12-4 and TRBJ1-2, with D possibly TRBD1 on 5 matching bases. DNA for the CDR3: TGTGCCAGCAGTGGGAGGAGGGGCTATGGCTACACCTTC. As protein: CASSGRRGYGYTF.